This T cell receptor (beta chain) derives from a study of vaccination and CD4 T cells after COVID-19. Treatment in this sample: roughly nine-day PBMC culture with coronavirus spike peptide pools or control peptides (ViraFEST assay). When more than nine days of culture had elapsed, CD4+ T cells were isolated by negative selection. As for this clonotype: Its cognate antigen is unknown.

This CDR3 is built from 15 residues. The V end was cut by 2 bases, the J end by 4 bases, with 15 bases between. The germline gives CDR1 DFQATT, CDR2 SNEGSKA (reference sequence). Cultured CD4+ T cell DNA was sequenced using the Oncomine TCR Beta short-read assay. TCRdb reanalysed the PCR reads using MiXCR and keeps one entry per CDR3 protein. This sample has more than 6,500 distinct CDR3 sequences, with roughly two thirds found just once. The sequenced sample consisted of CD4+ T cells from blood, cultured in vitro. The clonotype comes from a human donor who had recovered from COVID-19. This chain connects TRBV20-1 to TRBJ1-5; no clear D. As DNA, the CDR3 is TGCAGTGCTAGACTACCGGGCCCAATTAATCAGCCCCAGCATTTT. This translates into CSARLPGPINQPQHF.